The entry that follows covers one T cell receptor (beta chain) sequence. Germline CDR1 and CDR2: DFQATT and SNEGSKA (reference sequence). The CDR3 has 14 residues. The V end lost 3 bases, the J end lost 5 bases, and 17 bases lay between the germline ends. This record belongs to a study of regulatory T cells in long-lasting Graves disease. Time point noted: newly diagnosed GD, antithyroid drugs for less than 3 months. Preparation of the TCR library used RNA extracted from PBMCs. According to the study, TCR beta libraries were built with iRepertoire HTBI primers and CDR3-region Arm-PCR. TCRdb reprocessed the multiplex PCR reads via MiXCR and lists one record per CDR3 protein. The sample comprises approximately 490,000 distinct CDR3 sequences, around 15% of which are singletons, and 9.5% to 15% rests with the top ten. This sample was shared with a second study, whose subject was T cells in Graves' hyperthyroidism and ophthalmopathy. That study adds: During a first-round RT-PCR of the TCR CDR3, the HTBI primer set was used. Within blood appeared most thyroid clonotypes that had expanded above 0.001.

V usage is TRBV20-1 and J usage is TRBJ2-7, with D perhaps matching TRBD1 (6 bases). The starting material was peripheral blood mononuclear cells (PBMCs), obtained at new diagnosis, from a patient treated with antithyroid drugs. This sequence was found in a man in his forties with Graves disease. The DNA for the CDR3 is TGCAGTGCTAGGGCCCAAGGACAGACTCACGAGCAGTACTTC. It yields the protein CSARAQGQTHEQYF.